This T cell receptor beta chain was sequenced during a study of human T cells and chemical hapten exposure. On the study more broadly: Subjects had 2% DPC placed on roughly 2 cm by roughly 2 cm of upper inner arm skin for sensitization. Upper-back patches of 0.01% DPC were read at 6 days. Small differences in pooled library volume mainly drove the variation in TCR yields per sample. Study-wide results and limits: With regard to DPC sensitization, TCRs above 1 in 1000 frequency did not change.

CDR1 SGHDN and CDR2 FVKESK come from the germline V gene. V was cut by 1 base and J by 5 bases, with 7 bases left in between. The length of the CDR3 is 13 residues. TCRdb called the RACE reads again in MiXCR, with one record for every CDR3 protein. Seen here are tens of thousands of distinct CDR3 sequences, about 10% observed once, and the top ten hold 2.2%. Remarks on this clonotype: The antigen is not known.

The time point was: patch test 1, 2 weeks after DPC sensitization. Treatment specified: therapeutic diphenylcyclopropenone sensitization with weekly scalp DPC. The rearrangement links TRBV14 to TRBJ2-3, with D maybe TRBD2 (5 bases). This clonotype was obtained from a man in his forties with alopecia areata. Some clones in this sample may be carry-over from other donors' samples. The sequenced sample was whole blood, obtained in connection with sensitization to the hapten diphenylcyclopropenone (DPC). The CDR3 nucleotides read TGTGCCAGCAGCCAAGTCGGGGAAGATACGCAGTATTTT. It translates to CASSQVGEDTQYF.